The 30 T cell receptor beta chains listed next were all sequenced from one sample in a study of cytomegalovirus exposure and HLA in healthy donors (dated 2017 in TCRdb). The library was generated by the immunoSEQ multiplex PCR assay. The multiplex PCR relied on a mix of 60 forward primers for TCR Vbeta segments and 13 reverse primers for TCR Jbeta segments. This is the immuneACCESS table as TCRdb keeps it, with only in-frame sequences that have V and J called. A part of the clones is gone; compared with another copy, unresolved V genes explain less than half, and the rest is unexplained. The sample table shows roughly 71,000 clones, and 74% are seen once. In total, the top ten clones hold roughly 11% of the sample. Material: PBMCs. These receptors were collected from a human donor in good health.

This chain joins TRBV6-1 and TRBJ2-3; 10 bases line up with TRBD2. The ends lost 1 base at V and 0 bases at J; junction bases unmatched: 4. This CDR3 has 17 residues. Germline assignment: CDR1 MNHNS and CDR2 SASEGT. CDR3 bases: TGTGCCAGCAGTGAAGAGGGACTAGCGTCTAGCACAGATACGCAGTATTTT. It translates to CASSEEGLASSTDTQYF.

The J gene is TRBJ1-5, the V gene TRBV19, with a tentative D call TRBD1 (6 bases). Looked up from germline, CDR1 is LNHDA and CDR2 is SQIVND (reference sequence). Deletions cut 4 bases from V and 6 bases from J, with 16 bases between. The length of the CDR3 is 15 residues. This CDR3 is CASSRGGPLGQPQHF. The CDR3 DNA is TGTGCCAGTAGTAGGGGGGGCCCCCTAGGTCAGCCCCAGCATTTT.

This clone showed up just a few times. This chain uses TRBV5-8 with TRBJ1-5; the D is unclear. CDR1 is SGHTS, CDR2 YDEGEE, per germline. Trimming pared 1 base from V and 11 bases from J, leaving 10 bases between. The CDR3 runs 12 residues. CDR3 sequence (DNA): TGTGCCAGCAGCTTGATTGGCGGCACCCAGCATTTT. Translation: CASSLIGGTQHF.

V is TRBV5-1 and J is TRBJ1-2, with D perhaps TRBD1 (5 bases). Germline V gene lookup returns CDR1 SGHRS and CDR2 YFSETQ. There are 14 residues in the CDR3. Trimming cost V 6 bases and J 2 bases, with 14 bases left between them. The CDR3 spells CASTNGGGNYGYTF. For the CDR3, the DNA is TGCGCCAGCACCAATGGGGGAGGGAACTATGGCTACACCTTC.

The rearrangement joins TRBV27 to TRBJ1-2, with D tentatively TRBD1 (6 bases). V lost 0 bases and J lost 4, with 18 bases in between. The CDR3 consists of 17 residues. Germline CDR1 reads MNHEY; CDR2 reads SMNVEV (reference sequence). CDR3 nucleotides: TGTGCCAGCAGTTTATCCTGGTCGGGGGGCCGGGTCTATGGCTACACCTTC. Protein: CASSLSWSGGRVYGYTF.

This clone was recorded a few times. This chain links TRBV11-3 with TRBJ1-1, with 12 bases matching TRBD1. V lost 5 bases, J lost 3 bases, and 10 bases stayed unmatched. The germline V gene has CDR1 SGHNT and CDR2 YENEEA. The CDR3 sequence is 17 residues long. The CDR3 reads CASSPGQGARGDTEAFF. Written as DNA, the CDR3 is TGTGCCAGCAGCCCGGGACAGGGGGCGCGGGGGGACACTGAAGCTTTCTTT.

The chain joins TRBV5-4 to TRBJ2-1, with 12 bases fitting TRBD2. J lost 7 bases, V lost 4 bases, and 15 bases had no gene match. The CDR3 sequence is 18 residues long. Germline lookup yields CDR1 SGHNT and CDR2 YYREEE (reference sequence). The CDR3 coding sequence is TGTGCCAGCAGCCCCGGACTAGCGGGACGGACCAGTCTAAATGAGCAGTTCTTC. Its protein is CASSPGLAGRTSLNEQFF.

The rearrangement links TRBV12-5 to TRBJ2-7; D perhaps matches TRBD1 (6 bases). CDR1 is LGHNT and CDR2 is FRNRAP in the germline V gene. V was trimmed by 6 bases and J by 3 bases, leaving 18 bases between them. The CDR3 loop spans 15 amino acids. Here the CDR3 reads CASGSSRDNRYEQYF. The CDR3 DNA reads TGTGCTAGTGGATCGAGTCGGGACAATCGCTACGAGCAGTACTTC.

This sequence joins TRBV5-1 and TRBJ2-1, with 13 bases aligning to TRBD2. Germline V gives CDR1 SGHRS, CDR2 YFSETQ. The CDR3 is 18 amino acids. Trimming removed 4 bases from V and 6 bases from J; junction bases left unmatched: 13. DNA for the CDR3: TGCGCCAGCAGCCGTACTTGGACTAGCGGGAGTATGACCAATGAGCAGTTCTTC. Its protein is CASSRTWTSGSMTNEQFF.

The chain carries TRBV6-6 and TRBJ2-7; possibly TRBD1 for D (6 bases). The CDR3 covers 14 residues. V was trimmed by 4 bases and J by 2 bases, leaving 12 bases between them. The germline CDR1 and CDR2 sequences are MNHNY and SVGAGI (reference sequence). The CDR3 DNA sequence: TGTGCCAGCAGTTTGGGACATCCCACCTACGAGCAGTACTTC. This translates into CASSLGHPTYEQYF.

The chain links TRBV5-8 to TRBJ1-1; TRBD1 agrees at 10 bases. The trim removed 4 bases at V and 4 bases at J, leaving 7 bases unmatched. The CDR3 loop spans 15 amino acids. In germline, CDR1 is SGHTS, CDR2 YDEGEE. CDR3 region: CASSPRTGGGTEAFF. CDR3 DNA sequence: TGTGCCAGCAGCCCGCGGACAGGGGGAGGCACTGAAGCTTTCTTT.

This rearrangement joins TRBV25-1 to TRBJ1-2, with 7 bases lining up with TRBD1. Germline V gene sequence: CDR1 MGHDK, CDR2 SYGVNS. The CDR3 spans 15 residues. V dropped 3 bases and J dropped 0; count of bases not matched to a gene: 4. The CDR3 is CASSDQQGPNYGYTF. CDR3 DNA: TGTGCCAGCAGTGATCAACAGGGGCCTAACTATGGCTACACCTTC.

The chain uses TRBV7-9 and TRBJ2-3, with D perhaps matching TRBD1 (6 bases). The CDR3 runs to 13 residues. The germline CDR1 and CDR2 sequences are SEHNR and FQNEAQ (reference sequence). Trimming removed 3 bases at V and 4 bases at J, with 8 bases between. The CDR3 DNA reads TGTGCCAGCAGCTTGGGGGCGGCAGATACGCAGTATTTT. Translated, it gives CASSLGAADTQYF. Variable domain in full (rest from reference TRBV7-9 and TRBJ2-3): DTGVSQNPRHKITKRGQNVTFRCDPISEHNRLYWYRQTLGQGPEFLTYFQNEAQLEKSRLLSDRFSAERPKGSFSTLEIQRTEQGDSAMYLCASSLGAADTQYFGPGTRLTVL.

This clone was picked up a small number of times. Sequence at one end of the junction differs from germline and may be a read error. Here the CDR3 reads CSVEDPGQRHPSISRAF. CDR3 coding DNA: TGCAGCGTTGAAGATCCGGGACAGCGGCACCCCTCTATATCTAGAGCCTTC. The chain has TRBV29-1 and TRBJ1-2; 7 positions agree with TRBD1. The CDR3 is made up of 17 amino acids. In germline, CDR1 is SQVTM, CDR2 ANQGSEA.

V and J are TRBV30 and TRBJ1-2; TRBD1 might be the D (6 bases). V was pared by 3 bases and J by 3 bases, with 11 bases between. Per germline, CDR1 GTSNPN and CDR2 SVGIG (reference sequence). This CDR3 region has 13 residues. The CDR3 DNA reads TGTGCCTGGAGCCCAGGGGAACACTATGGCTACACCTTC. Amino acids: CAWSPGEHYGYTF.

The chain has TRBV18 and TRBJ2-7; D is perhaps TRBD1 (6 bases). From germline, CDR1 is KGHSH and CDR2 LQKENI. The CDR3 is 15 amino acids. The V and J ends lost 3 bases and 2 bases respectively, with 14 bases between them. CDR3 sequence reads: CASSPRQATTYEQYF. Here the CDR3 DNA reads TGTGCCAGCTCACCTCGACAGGCGACAACCTACGAGCAGTACTTC.

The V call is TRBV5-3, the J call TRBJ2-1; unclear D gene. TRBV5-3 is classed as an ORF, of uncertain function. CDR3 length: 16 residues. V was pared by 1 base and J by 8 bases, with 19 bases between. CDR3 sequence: CARSLSGWFLGDEQFF. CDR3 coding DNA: TGTGCCAGAAGCTTGAGTGGGTGGTTCCTAGGCGATGAGCAGTTCTTC.

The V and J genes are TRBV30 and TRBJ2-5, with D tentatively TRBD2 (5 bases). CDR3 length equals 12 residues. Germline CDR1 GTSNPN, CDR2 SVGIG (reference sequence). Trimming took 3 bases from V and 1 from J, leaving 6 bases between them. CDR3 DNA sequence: TGTGCCTGGAGGGACTTCCAAGAGACCCAGTACTTC. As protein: CAWRDFQETQYF.

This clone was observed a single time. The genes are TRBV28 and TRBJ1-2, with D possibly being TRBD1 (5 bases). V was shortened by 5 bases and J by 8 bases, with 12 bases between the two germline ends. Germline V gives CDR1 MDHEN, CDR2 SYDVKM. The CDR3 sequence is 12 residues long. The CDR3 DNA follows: TGTGCCAGCAGTCTCGACCAGGGAGGCTACACCTTC. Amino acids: CASSLDQGGYTF.

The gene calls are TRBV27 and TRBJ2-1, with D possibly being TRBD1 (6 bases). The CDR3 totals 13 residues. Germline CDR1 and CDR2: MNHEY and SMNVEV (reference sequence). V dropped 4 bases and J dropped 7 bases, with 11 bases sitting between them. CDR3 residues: CASSSFRGNEQFF. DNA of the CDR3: TGTGCCAGCAGTTCGTTCAGGGGAAATGAGCAGTTCTTC.

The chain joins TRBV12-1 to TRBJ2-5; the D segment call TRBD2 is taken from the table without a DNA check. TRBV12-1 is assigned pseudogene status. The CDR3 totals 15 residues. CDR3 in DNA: TGTGCCAGCAGCTTTGCTTTAGCGGGAGGGGAGACCCAGTACTTC. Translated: CASSFALAGGETQYF.

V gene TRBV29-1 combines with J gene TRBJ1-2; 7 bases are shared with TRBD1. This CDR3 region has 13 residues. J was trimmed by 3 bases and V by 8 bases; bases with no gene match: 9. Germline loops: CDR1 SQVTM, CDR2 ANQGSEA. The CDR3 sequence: CSTENTGDYGYTF. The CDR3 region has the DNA TGCAGCACCGAGAATACAGGGGACTATGGCTACACCTTC.

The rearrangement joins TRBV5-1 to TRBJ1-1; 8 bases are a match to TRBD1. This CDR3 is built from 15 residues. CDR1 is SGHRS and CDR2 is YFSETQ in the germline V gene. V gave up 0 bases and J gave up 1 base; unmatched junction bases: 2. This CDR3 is CASSLEGTGNTEAFF. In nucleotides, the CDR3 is TGCGCCAGCAGCTTGGAAGGGACAGGGAACACTGAAGCTTTCTTT.

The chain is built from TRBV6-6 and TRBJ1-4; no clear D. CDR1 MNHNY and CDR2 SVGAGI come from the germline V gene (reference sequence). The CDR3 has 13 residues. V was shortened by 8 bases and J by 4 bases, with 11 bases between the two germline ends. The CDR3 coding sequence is TGTGCCAGCCACAAACCCCGTAATGAAAAACTGTTTTTT. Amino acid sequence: CASHKPRNEKLFF.

CDR3 amino acids: CASSSGQIQETQYF. The DNA of the CDR3 is TGTGCCAGCAGCTCGGGACAGATCCAAGAGACCCAGTACTTC. The genes are TRBV11-2 and TRBJ2-5, with 7 positions matching TRBD1. CDR3 length: 14 residues. Germline assignment: CDR1 SGHAT and CDR2 FQNNGV. The J segment lost 1 base and the V segment lost 4 bases, leaving 3 bases of the junction unmatched.

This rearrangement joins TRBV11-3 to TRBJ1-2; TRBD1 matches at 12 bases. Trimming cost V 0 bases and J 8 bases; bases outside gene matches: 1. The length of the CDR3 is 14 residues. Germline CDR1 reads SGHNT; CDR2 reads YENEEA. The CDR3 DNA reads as TGTGCCAGCAGCTTAGACGGGACAGGGGGCGGCTACACCTTC. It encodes CASSLDGTGGGYTF.

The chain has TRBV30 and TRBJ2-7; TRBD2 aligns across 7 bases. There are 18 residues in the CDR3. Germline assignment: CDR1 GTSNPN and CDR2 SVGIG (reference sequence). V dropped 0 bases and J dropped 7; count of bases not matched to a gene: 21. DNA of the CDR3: TGTGCCTGGAGTGTACTATCAGGGAGCGGGAAGGCCCCCTGGGAGCAGTACTTC. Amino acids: CAWSVLSGSGKAPWEQYF.

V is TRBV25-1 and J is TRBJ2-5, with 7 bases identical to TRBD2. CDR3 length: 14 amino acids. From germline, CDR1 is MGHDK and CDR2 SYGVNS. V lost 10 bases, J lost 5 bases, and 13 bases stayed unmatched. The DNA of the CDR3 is TGTGCCACCACAGGAGGGAGGGCCGGGGAGACCCAGTACTTC. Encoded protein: CATTGGRAGETQYF.

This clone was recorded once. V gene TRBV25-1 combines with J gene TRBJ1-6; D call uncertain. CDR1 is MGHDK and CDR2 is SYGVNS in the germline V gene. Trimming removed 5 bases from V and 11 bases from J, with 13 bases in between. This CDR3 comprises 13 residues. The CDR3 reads CASSHGGVAPLHF. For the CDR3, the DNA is TGTGCCAGCAGTCATGGCGGGGTCGCACCCCTCCACTTT.

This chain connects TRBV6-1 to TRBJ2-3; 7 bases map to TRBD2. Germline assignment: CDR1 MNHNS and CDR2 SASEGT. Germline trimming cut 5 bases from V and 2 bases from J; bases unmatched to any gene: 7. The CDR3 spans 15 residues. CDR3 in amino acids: CASSFTGLLTDTQYF. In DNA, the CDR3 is TGTGCCAGCAGTTTTACGGGACTACTCACAGATACGCAGTATTTT.